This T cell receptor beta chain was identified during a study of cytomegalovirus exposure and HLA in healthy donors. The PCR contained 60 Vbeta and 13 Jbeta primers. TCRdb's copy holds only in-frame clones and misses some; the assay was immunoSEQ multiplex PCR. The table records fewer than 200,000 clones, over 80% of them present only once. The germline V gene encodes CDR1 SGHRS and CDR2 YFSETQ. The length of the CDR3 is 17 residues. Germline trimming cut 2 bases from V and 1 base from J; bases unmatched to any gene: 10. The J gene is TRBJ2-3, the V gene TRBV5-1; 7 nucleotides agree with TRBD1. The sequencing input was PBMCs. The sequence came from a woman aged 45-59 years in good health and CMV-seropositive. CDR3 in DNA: TGCGCCAGCAGCTTTACCCCTAGCCAGGGGGGCACAGATACGCAGTATTTT. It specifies CASSFTPSQGGTDTQYF.